The present T cell receptor beta chain was sequenced within a study of blood T cell repertoires in COVID-19. About the research overall: The samples span acute and convalescent COVID-19 from the United States, Italy and Spain. T cells, B-cell-depleted T cells, or PBMCs provided the cDNA or gDNA that served as material.

Sequencing used immunoSEQ multiplex PCR; TCRdb keeps in-frame clones, though not all of them. In the table there are under 200,000 clones, approximately 80% of which are singletons. This CDR3 has 15 amino acids. V was pared by 2 bases and J by 0 bases, with 10 bases between. Looked up from germline, CDR1 is MNHEY and CDR2 is SVGAGI. The origin of this receptor is a man aged 60-69 years with acute or convalescent COVID-19. The rearrangement links TRBV6-5 to TRBJ1-2; D gene uncertain. What was sequenced was peripheral blood. This CDR3 reads CASSYGRPTNYGYTF. CDR3 nucleotide sequence: TGTGCCAGCAGTTACGGGAGGCCAACTAACTATGGCTACACCTTC.